The following is a TCR beta chain sequence with its context. The antigen is not known. Each sorted subset replicate got 200 ng genomic DNA, about 33,000 genomes. TCRdb keeps only in-frame clones here, not all; method: immunoSEQ multiplex PCR. The sample shows around 940,000 clones, 76% of them seen only once. The CDR3 runs 14 residues. V lost 5 bases to trimming and J lost 4 bases; unmatched junction nucleotides: 8. Per germline, CDR1 KGHSH and CDR2 LQKENI. These data are taken from a study of shared clonotypes between healthy human individuals. Healthy adults negative for HIV, lacking recent acute infections or vaccinations, served as donors. General study results and limits: Clonotype sharing levels among donors were expected to vary with sequencing depth. Limited genetic and exposure-history diversity came from having few donors.

V usage is TRBV18 and J usage is TRBJ2-7; TRBD1 matches at 7 bases. The sample was memory CD4+ T cells sorted from blood. The subset denotes: CD45RA-negative fraction. The receptor was isolated from a man aged 18 to 30 in good health. The CDR3, as DNA: TGTGCCAGCTCAAGGGCCGGCAGGGGGTACGAGCAGTACTTC. This encodes CASSRAGRGYEQYF.